This passage covers 24 T cell receptor beta chains from one sample sequenced in a study of T-cell memory formation after mild COVID-19. TCRdb itself ran the 5' RACE reads through MiXCR, one entry per CDR3 protein. The sample contains about 84,000 distinct CDR3 sequences, roughly 14% of which appear only once. Sequencing was done on a sample of PBMCs or a T cell subset sorted from them (not recorded which). All receptors come from an adult woman who had mild COVID-19 (a few samples of this study predate the infection). Cell type and time point are not known.

This sequence joins TRBV2 and TRBJ2-7; tentative D call: TRBD1 (6 bases). This CDR3 has 16 residues. Germline CDR1 reads SNHLY; CDR2 reads FYNNEI. The V and J ends lost 6 bases and 7 bases respectively, with 25 bases between them. In nucleotides, the CDR3 is TGTGCCAGCAGCGGAACCCAGTCATTGACAGGTAGAGAGCAGTACTTC. Translated: CASSGTQSLTGREQYF.

This clonotype showed up just a few times. The genes are TRBV5-1 and TRBJ1-1; TRBD1 might be the D (5 bases). This CDR3 region has 14 residues. Germline CDR1 SGHRS, CDR2 YFSETQ. V was pared by 4 bases and J by 3 bases, with 13 bases between. As DNA, the CDR3 is TGCGCCAGCAGCCGGGGGGTAGACGACACTGAAGCTTTCTTT. Its translation is CASSRGVDDTEAFF. The full variable domain, in which reference TRBV5-1 and TRBJ1-1 provide the parts outside the CDR3, is KAGVTQTPRYLIKTRGQQVTLSCSPISGHRSVSWYQQTPGQGLQFLFEYFSETQRNKGNFPGRFSGRQFSNSRSEMNVSTLELGDSALYLCASSRGVDDTEAFFGQGTRLTVV.

This clonotype was detected ten times or more. CDR3 region: CASSPLGDTQYF. DNA for the CDR3: TGTGCCAGCAGCCCGTTGGGAGATACGCAGTATTTT. The rearrangement links TRBV7-6 to TRBJ2-3, with unresolved D. CDR3 length: 12 amino acids. Germline values: CDR1 SGHVS, CDR2 FNYEAQ. V was cut by 5 bases and J by 5 bases, with 8 bases left in between.

This clonotype was counted a few times. CDR3 sequence (DNA): TGTGCCAGCAGTGAATACGGGCTAGCGGGGGCCCAAGAGACCCAGTACTTC. Its translation: CASSEYGLAGAQETQYF. The chain carries TRBV25-1 and TRBJ2-5; 10 bases are a match to TRBD2. V dropped 0 bases and J dropped 1; count of bases not matched to a gene: 5. Per germline, CDR1 MGHDK and CDR2 SYGVNS. There are 17 residues in the CDR3.

This rearrangement joins TRBV3-1 to TRBJ1-1, with D uncertain. Per germline, CDR1 LGHDT and CDR2 YNNKEL (reference sequence). V was clipped by 1 base and J by 4 bases, with 10 bases between them. This CDR3 region has 14 residues. The CDR3 DNA sequence: TGTGCCAGCAGCCAAGTTTCCCGGGGCACTGAAGCTTTCTTT. Translation: CASSQVSRGTEAFF.

CDR3 residues: CASARGTSGRDEQFF. In nucleotides, the CDR3 is TGTGCCAGCGCCAGAGGAACTAGCGGGAGGGATGAGCAGTTCTTC. The chain links TRBV7-3 to TRBJ2-1, with 13 bases fitting TRBD2. Germline V gives CDR1 SGHTA, CDR2 FQGTGA. J was trimmed by 8 bases and V by 8 bases; bases with no gene match: 9. The CDR3 is 15 residues long.

In this sample, this clonotype turned up a few times. J is TRBJ2-7 and V is TRBV30, with D tentatively TRBD1 or TRBD2 (6 bases each). CDR3 length equals 14 residues. V was shortened by 3 bases and J by 0 bases, with 12 bases between the two germline ends. Germline V CDR1 and CDR2: GTSNPN, SVGIG (reference sequence). The CDR3 is CAWSPGGGSYEQYF. The CDR3 DNA is TGTGCCTGGAGCCCAGGAGGGGGCTCCTACGAGCAGTACTTC.

V and J are TRBV5-1 and TRBJ2-7; D gene unclear. V was shortened by 0 bases and J by 4 bases, with 11 bases between the two germline ends. CDR1 and CDR2 from the germline V gene are SGHRS and YFSETQ. This CDR3 spans 14 amino acids. CDR3 DNA sequence: TGCGCCAGCAGCTTGGGAGACAACGTATACGAGCAGTACTTC. This encodes CASSLGDNVYEQYF.

The chain has TRBV2 and TRBJ2-7, with D uncertain. V was trimmed by 3 bases and J by 6 bases, leaving 9 bases between them. CDR1 SNHLY and CDR2 FYNNEI come from the germline V gene. The CDR3 loop spans 12 amino acids. The CDR3 sequence: CASSDIPPEQYF. For the CDR3, the DNA is TGTGCCAGCAGTGATATACCGCCCGAGCAGTACTTC.

This clonotype was seen a few times. The chain is built from TRBV29-1 and TRBJ2-1; 14 nucleotides align to TRBD2. The CDR3 spans 14 residues. CDR1 is SQVTM, CDR2 ANQGSEA, per germline. Trimming removed 4 bases from V and 8 bases from J; junction bases left unmatched: 4. For the CDR3, the DNA is TGCAGCGTTGCCGGGACTAGCGGGAGCGATGAGCAGTTCTTC. The encoded protein is CSVAGTSGSDEQFF.

This clonotype came up a few times. J is TRBJ1-2 and V is TRBV5-5; D call uncertain. With 3 bases removed from V and 6 bases from J, the gap between germline ends came to 18 bases. Germline V lookup: CDR1 SGHKS, CDR2 YYEKEE (reference sequence). The CDR3 extends over 15 amino acids. CDR3 region: CASSSGPGGINGYTF. CDR3 coding DNA: TGTGCCAGCAGCTCCGGGCCCGGAGGGATTAATGGCTACACCTTC.

The gene calls are TRBV29-1 and TRBJ2-3, with D possibly TRBD2 on 5 matching bases. Germline V gene lookup returns CDR1 SQVTM and CDR2 ANQGSEA. CDR3 length: 14 residues. Trimming took 3 bases from V and 1 from J, leaving 11 bases between them. The CDR3 here is CSVDERYGTDTQYF. In nucleotides, the CDR3 is TGCAGCGTTGATGAGCGGTACGGCACAGATACGCAGTATTTT.

This chain uses TRBV6-5 with TRBJ2-7, with D possibly TRBD2 on 5 matching bases. Trimming cost V 3 bases and J 3 bases, with 6 bases left between them. CDR1 MNHEY and CDR2 SVGAGI come from the germline V gene. CDR3 length equals 12 residues. In DNA, the CDR3 is TGTGCCAGCAGTTATCGGGGCTACGAGCAGTACTTC. It is translated as CASSYRGYEQYF.

In this sample, this clonotype turned up a few times. The chain uses TRBV5-1 and TRBJ2-1, with 11 bases identical to TRBD2. Trimming at V came to 7 bases and at J to 3 bases, leaving 12 bases not matched to a gene. There are 17 residues in the CDR3. Germline V gene lookup returns CDR1 SGHRS and CDR2 YFSETQ. The CDR3 DNA reads as TGCGCCAGCGGAGCCTCACTAGCGGGAGAAATCTACAATGAGCAGTTCTTC. Translating gives CASGASLAGEIYNEQFF. The full variable domain, its missing parts supplied by reference TRBV5-1 and TRBJ2-1, is KAGVTQTPRYLIKTRGQQVTLSCSPISGHRSVSWYQQTPGQGLQFLFEYFSETQRNKGNFPGRFSGRQFSNSRSEMNVSTLELGDSALYLCASGASLAGEIYNEQFFGPGTRLTVL.

V usage is TRBV11-3 and J usage is TRBJ1-1; no reliable D call. V lost 5 bases, J lost 5 bases, and 15 bases lay in between. CDR3 length equals 14 residues. Germline loops: CDR1 SGHNT, CDR2 YENEEA. CDR3: CASSRMSLGTEAFF. The CDR3 DNA reads TGTGCCAGCAGCCGTATGTCCCTTGGGACTGAAGCTTTCTTT. Looking up the rest from reference TRBV11-3 and TRBJ1-1 gives the full variable domain: EAGVVQSPRYKIIEKKQPVAFWCNPISGHNTLYWYLQNLGQGPELLIRYENEEAVDDSQLPKDRFSAERLKGVDSTLKIQPAELGDSAVYLCASSRMSLGTEAFFGQGTRLTVV.

The chain links TRBV12-3 or TRBV12-4 to TRBJ1-1; 9 nucleotides agree with TRBD1. This CDR3 is built from 15 residues. The V segment lost 2 bases and the J segment 4 bases; nucleotides outside the gene matches: 5. In nucleotides, the CDR3 is TGTGCCAGCAGTTTAACGGACAGGGGAGGCACTGAAGCTTTCTTT. Translating it yields CASSLTDRGGTEAFF.

This clonotype was recorded a few times. V and J are TRBV13 and TRBJ2-7; TRBD2 matches at 9 bases. Trimming removed 4 bases from V and 6 bases from J; junction bases left unmatched: 19. Germline V gene lookup returns CDR1 PRHDT and CDR2 FYEKMQ (reference sequence). The CDR3 extends over 18 amino acids. The CDR3 nucleotides are TGTGCCAGCAGCTCCGAAAGTTTGCCGCTAGCGGGATTCTCCGAGCAGTACTTC. As protein: CASSSESLPLAGFSEQYF.

This clonotype was counted a few times. The CDR3 DNA reads as TGTGCCAGCAGCTTAGTGGGGGTGGACACTGAAGCTTTCTTT. It yields the protein CASSLVGVDTEAFF. The genes are TRBV7-9 and TRBJ1-1, with a weak D call TRBD1 (5 bases). Looked up from germline, CDR1 is SEHNR and CDR2 is FQNEAQ (reference sequence). The CDR3 contains 14 residues. V lost 1 base to trimming and J lost 3 bases, with 9 bases between them.

The genes are TRBV5-6 and TRBJ2-3; D unclear. The CDR3 sequence is 13 residues long. Germline V gives CDR1 SGHDT, CDR2 YYEEEE. Trimming stripped 1 base from V and 5 bases from J, with 8 bases between. The CDR3 region has the DNA TGTGCCAGCAGCTTGTCCGGAGAAGATACGCAGTATTTT. The encoded protein is CASSLSGEDTQYF.

The CDR3 sequence: CSSRGVSYNEQFF. The CDR3 nucleotides are TGCAGTTCCCGCGGGGTCTCCTACAATGAGCAGTTCTTC. The rearrangement uses TRBV20-1 and TRBJ2-1; the D gene is possibly TRBD2 (6 bases). Germline CDR1 DFQATT, CDR2 SNEGSKA (reference sequence). V lost 8 bases to trimming and J lost 0 bases, with 11 bases between them. This CDR3 is built from 13 residues.

This clonotype was seen more than once but under ten times. This chain joins TRBV7-8 and TRBJ2-1; 15 bases match TRBD2. Germline loops: CDR1 SGHVS, CDR2 FQNEAQ. The CDR3 consists of 14 residues. The J segment lost 7 bases and the V segment lost 10 bases, leaving 5 bases of the junction unmatched. The CDR3 region has the DNA TGTGCCACCCTGGGGACTAGCGGGGGGAATGAGCAGTTCTTC. This encodes CATLGTSGGNEQFF. Using reference TRBV7-8 and TRBJ2-1 for the parts outside the CDR3, the full variable domain is GAGVSQSPRYKVAKRGQDVALRCDPISGHVSLFWYQQALGQGPEFLTYFQNEAQLDKSGLPSDRFFAERPEGSVSTLKIQRTQQEDSAVYLCATLGTSGGNEQFFGPGTRLTVL.

The V call is TRBV5-6, the J call TRBJ2-3; 8 bases fit TRBD1. Germline V gene lookup returns CDR1 SGHDT and CDR2 YYEEEE. The CDR3 extends over 14 amino acids. Trimming cost V 3 bases and J 1 base; bases outside gene matches: 1. CDR3 sequence (DNA): TGTGCCAGCAGCTCCAGGGGGCGCACAGATACGCAGTATTTT. Translated: CASSSRGRTDTQYF.

This clonotype has ten or more counts. The V gene is TRBV4-2, the J gene TRBJ2-1, with D tentatively TRBD1 (5 bases). With 7 bases removed from V and 0 bases from J, the gap between germline ends came to 13 bases. Germline V lookup: CDR1 LGHNA, CDR2 YNFKEQ. The CDR3 is 15 residues long. The CDR3 coding sequence is TGTGCCAGCAACATAGGCCAGGGCTCCTACAATGAGCAGTTCTTC. It encodes CASNIGQGSYNEQFF.

Only a few counts were recorded for this clonotype. The CDR3 reads CASSQLAARGYNEQFF. The CDR3 DNA is TGTGCCAGCAGCCAACTAGCGGCGAGAGGGTACAATGAGCAGTTCTTC. The rearrangement uses TRBV6-5 and TRBJ2-1, with 8 bases aligning to TRBD2. CDR1 MNHEY and CDR2 SVGAGI come from the germline V gene. This CDR3 has 16 residues. V gave up 6 bases and J gave up 4 bases; unmatched junction bases: 11.